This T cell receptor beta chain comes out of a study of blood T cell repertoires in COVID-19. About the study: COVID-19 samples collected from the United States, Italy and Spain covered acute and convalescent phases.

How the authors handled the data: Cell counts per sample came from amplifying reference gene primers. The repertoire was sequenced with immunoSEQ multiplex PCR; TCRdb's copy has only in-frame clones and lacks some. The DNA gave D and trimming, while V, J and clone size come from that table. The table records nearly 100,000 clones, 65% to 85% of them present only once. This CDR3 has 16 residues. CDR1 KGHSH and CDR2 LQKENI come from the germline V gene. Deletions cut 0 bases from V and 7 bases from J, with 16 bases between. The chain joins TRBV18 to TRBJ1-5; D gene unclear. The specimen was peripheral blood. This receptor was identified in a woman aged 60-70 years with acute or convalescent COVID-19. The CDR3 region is CASSPPGRVSRQPQHF. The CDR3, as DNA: TGTGCCAGCTCACCACCCGGTCGCGTTTCGCGGCAGCCCCAGCATTTT.